This T cell receptor beta chain was profiled in a study of T cells in Graves' hyperthyroidism and ophthalmopathy. The sample holds a few counts of this clonotype. Its antigen is undetermined. One base away lies a much larger clone, so this may be a sequencing read error. Unmatched junction bases numbered 12, after V lost 5 bases and J lost 6 bases. CDR3 length: 17 residues. The germline V gene encodes CDR1 SGHAT and CDR2 FQNNGV. General study findings and limits: Ophthalmopathy onset followed model prediction by a median around 6.6 months.

Amplification of TCR beta CDR3 regions was performed using RNA transcripts as template. TCR CDR3 underwent first-round RT-PCR with the HTBI primer set. TCRdb re-called the multiplex PCR reads with MiXCR, one entry per CDR3 protein. This table holds about 590,000 distinct CDR3 sequences, around 16% found once. Sequencing input: blood. The TCR comes from a woman in her thirties with Graves' hyperthyroidism. The rearrangement joins TRBV11-2 to TRBJ2-1; TRBD2 aligns across 11 bases. CDR3 nucleotides: TGTGCCAGCAGCCCTAGCTTGACTAGCGGGGAATGCAATGAGCAGTTCTTC. Translated, it gives CASSPSLTSGECNEQFF.